The sequence of this TCR beta chain was determined in a study of blood T cell repertoires in COVID-19. Clones were sequenced by immunoSEQ multiplex PCR, and TCRdb holds only the in-frame ones, with some missing. The data show about 300,000 clones, 85% to 90% seen once. Germline V CDR1 and CDR2: SGHRS, YFSETQ. Trimming left V 2 bases short and J 6 bases short, with 14 bases between. This CDR3 is built from 14 residues. Clinical history as reported by participants underpinned cohort assignment. Input material: PBMCs or T cells enriched from blood (not recorded which). The chain recombines TRBV5-1 with TRBJ1-2; D unresolved. This clonotype was sampled from a man aged 25-45 years who had recovered from COVID-19. CDR3 residues: CASSFSSGEDGYTF. The CDR3, as DNA: TGCGCCAGCAGCTTCTCATCTGGGGAGGATGGCTACACCTTC.